This T cell receptor beta chain derives from a study of blood T cell repertoires in COVID-19. Only in-frame clones appear in the TCRdb table, and some are missing; sequencing was by immunoSEQ multiplex PCR. This sample yields about 100,000 clones, of which approximately 91% are seen a single time; about 1.7% belongs to the top ten. The length of the CDR3 is 18 residues. The V and J ends lost 6 bases and 2 bases respectively, with 25 bases between them. From germline, CDR1 is SNHLY and CDR2 FYNNEI. The chain employs TRBV2 and TRBJ2-5; D is perhaps TRBD2 (5 bases). The sequenced sample was peripheral blood. This sequence originates from a human donor with active COVID-19. The donor label of this sample is uncertain. The CDR3 bases are TGTGCCAGCAGAGGAGGACGGAGGTCGGGTCCTATTCAAGAGACCCAGTACTTC. Translated, it gives CASRGGRRSGPIQETQYF. Full variable domain (remainder filled in from reference TRBV2 and TRBJ2-5): EPEVTQTPSHQVTQMGQEVILRCVPISNHLYFYWYRQILGQKVEFLVSFYNNEISEKSEIFDDQFSVERPDGSNFTLKIRSTKLEDSAMYFCASRGGRRSGPIQETQYFGPGTRLLVL.